This T cell receptor beta chain is drawn from a study of regulatory T cells in long-lasting Graves disease. In the case of this clonotype: Without the conserved terminal phenylalanine or tryptophan, this CDR3 likely stems from a read error.

CDR3-region Arm-PCR and iRepertoire HTBI primers produced the TCR beta libraries. One entry per CDR3 protein, called by TCRdb with MiXCR from the multiplex PCR reads. The table lists about 440,000 distinct CDR3 sequences, 15% of them singletons. This CDR3 comprises 18 residues. V was clipped by 2 bases and J by 0 bases; unmatched bases: 11. Germline V gene lookup returns CDR1 DFQATT and CDR2 SNEGSKA (reference sequence). Indicated time point: newly diagnosed GD, antithyroid drugs for less than 3 months. TCR sequences were obtained from RNA taken from PBMCs. The data were also submitted as part of a second study, on T cells in Graves' hyperthyroidism and ophthalmopathy. From that second work: The HTBI primer set was used in a first-round RT-PCR of the TCR CDR3. In the analysis, a 13 V-J model separated ophthalmopathy from stable hyperthyroidism.

The V gene is TRBV20-1, the J gene TRBJ1-5, with 9 bases matching TRBD1. This TCR was recovered from a woman aged 25 to 39 with Graves disease. Sequenced here: peripheral blood mononuclear cells (PBMCs), sampled at new diagnosis, from a patient treated with antithyroid drugs. CDR3 amino acids: CSARSPGQGFYSNQPQHS. CDR3 nucleotide sequence: TGCAGTGCTAGATCCCCGGGACAGGGCTTTTATAGCAATCAGCCCCAGCATTCT.